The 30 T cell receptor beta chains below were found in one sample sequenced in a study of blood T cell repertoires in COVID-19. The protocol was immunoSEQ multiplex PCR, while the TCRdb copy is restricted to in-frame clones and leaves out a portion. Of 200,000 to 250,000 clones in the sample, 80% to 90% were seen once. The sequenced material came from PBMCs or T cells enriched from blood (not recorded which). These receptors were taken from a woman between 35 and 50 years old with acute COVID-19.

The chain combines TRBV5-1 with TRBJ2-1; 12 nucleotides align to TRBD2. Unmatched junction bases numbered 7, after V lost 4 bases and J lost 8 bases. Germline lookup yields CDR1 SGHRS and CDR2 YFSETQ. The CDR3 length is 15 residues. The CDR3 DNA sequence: TGCGCCAGCAGCGTCACTAGCGGGAGGAAGGATGAGCAGTTCTTC. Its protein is CASSVTSGRKDEQFF.

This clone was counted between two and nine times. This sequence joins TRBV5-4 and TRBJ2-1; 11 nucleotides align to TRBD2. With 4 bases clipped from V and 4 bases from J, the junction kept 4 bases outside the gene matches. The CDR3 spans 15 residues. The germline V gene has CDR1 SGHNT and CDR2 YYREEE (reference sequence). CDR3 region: CASSPTSGTYNEQFF. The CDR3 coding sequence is TGTGCCAGCAGCCCGACTAGCGGGACATACAATGAGCAGTTCTTC.

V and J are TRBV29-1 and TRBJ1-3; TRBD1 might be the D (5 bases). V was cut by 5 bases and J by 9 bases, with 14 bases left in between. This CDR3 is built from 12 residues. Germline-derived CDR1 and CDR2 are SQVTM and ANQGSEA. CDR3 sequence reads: CSVIHGQGTIYF. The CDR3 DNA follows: TGCAGCGTTATCCACGGGCAGGGCACCATATATTTT.

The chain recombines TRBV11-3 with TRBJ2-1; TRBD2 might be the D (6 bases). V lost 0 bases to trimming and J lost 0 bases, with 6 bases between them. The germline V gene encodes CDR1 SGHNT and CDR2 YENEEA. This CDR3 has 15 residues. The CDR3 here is CASSLDGSSYNEQFF. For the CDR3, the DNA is TGTGCCAGCAGCTTAGACGGGAGCTCCTACAATGAGCAGTTCTTC.

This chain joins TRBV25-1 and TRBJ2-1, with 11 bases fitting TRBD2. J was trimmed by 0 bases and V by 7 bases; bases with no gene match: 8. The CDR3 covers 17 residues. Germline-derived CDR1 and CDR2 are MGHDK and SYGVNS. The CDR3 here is CASTGLAALSSYNEQFF. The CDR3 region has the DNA TGTGCCAGCACGGGACTAGCGGCCTTAAGCTCCTACAATGAGCAGTTCTTC.

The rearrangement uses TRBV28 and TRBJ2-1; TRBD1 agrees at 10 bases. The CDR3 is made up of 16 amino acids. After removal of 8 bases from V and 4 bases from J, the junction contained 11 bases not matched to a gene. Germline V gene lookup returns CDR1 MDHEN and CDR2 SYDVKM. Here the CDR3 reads CASPPPGQGMYNEQFF. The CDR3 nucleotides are TGTGCCAGCCCCCCCCCGGGACAGGGGATGTACAATGAGCAGTTCTTC. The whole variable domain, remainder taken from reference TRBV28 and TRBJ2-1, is DVKVTQSSRYLVKRTGEKVFLECVQDMDHENMFWYRQDPGLGLRLIYFSYDVKMKEKGDIPEGYSVSREKKERFSLILESASTNQTSMYLCASPPPGQGMYNEQFFGPGTRLTVL.

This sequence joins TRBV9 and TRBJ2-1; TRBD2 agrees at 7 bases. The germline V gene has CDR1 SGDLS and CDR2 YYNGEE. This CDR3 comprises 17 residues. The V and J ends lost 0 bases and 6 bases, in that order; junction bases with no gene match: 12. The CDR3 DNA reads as TGTGCCAGCAGCGTAGATCGGCGGGAGACTAGAGGCAATGAGCAGTTCTTC. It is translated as CASSVDRRETRGNEQFF.

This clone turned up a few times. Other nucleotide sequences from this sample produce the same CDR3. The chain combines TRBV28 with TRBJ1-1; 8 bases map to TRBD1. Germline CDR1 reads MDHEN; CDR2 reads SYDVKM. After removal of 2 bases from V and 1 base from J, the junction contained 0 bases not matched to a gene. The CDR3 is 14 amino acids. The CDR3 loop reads CASSLTGGNTEAFF. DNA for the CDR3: TGTGCCAGCAGTTTAACAGGGGGGAACACTGAAGCTTTCTTT.

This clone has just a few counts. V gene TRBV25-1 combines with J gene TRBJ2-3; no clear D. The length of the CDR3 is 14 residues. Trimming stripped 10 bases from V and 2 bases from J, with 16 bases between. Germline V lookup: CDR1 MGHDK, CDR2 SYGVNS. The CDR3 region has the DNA TGTGCCACCCTCGGAAACGCGGCCACAGATACGCAGTATTTT. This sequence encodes CATLGNAATDTQYF.

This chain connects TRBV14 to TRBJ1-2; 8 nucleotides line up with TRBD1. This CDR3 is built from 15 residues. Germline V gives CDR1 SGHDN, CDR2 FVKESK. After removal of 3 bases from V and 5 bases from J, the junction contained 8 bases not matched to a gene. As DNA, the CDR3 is TGTGCCAGCAGCCAGGGGAGGACAGGGCCATATGGCTACACCTTC. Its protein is CASSQGRTGPYGYTF.

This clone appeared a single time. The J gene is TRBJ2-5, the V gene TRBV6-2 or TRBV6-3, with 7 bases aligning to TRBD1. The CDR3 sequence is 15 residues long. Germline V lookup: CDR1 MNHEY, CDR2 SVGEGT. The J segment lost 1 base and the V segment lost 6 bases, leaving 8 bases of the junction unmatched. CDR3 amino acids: CASSKGDSRQETQYF. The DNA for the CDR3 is TGTGCCAGCAGCAAAGGGGACAGCCGCCAAGAGACCCAGTACTTC.

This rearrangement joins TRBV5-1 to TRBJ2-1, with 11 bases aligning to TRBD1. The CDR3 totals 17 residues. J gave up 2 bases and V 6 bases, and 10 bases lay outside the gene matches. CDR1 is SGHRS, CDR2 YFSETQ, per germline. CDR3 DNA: TGCGCCAGCAACCGGGACAGGGGGAAAGGGGCCTACAATGAGCAGTTCTTC. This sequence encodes CASNRDRGKGAYNEQFF.

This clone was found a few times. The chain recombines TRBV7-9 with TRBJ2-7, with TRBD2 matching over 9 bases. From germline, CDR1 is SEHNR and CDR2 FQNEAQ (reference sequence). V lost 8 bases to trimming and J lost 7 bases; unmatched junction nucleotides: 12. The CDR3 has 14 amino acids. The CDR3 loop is CASRASGNDLEQYF. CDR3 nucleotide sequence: TGTGCCAGCCGGGCTAGCGGGAACGATCTAGAGCAGTACTTC. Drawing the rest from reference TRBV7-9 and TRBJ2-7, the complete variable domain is DTGVSQNPRHKITKRGQNVTFRCDPISEHNRLYWYRQTLGQGPEFLTYFQNEAQLEKSRLLSDRFSAERPKGSFSTLEIQRTEQGDSAMYLCASRASGNDLEQYFGPGTRLTVT.

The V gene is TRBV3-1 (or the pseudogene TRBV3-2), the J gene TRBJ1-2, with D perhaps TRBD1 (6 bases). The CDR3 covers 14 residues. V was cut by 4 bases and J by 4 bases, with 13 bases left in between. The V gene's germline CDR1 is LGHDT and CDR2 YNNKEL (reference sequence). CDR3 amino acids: CASSPGHTGYGYTF. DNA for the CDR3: TGTGCCAGCAGCCCGGGACACACTGGCTATGGCTACACCTTC.

The CDR3 loop reads CASHLRGPLTGELFF. The CDR3 DNA reads TGTGCCAGCCACCTTAGGGGCCCGTTGACCGGGGAGCTGTTTTTT. The chain has TRBV27 and TRBJ2-2; a weak D match, TRBD1 (5 bases). Germline V gene data show CDR1 as MNHEY and CDR2 as SMNVEV (reference sequence). This CDR3 contains 15 residues. Trimming left V 8 bases short and J 5 bases short, with 18 bases between.

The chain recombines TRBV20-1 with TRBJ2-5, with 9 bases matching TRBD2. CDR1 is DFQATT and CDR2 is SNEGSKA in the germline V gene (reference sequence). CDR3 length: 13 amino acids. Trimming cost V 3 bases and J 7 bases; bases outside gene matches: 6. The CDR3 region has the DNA TGCAGTGCTAGTTTTGCGGGAGGGTGGACCCAGTACTTC. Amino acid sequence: CSASFAGGWTQYF.

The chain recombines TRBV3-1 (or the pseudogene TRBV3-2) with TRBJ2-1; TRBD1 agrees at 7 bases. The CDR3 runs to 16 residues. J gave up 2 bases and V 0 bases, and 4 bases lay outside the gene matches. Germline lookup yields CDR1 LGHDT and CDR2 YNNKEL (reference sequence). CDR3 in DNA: TGTGCCAGCAGCCAAGAGATAACAGGGGCCTACAATGAGCAGTTCTTC. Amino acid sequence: CASSQEITGAYNEQFF.

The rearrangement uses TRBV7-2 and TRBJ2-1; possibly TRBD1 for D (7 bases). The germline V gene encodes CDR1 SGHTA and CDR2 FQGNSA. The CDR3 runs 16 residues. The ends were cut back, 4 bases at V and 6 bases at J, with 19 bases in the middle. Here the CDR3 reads CASSYRERGLVNEQFF. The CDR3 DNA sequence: TGTGCCAGCAGCTATCGGGAGAGGGGGCTGGTCAATGAGCAGTTCTTC.

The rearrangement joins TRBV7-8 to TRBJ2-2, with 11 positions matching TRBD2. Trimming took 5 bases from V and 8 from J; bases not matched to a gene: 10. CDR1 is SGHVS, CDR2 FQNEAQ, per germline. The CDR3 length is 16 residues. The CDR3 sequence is CASSPMGTSGRGELFF. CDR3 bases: TGTGCCAGCAGCCCAATGGGGACTAGCGGTAGGGGGGAGCTGTTTTTT.

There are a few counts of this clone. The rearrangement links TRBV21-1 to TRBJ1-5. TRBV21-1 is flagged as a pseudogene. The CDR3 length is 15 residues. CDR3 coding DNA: TGTGCCAGCAGCGGTCCCAGGGAGGGGAATCAGCCCCAGCATTTT. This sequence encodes CASSGPREGNQPQHF.

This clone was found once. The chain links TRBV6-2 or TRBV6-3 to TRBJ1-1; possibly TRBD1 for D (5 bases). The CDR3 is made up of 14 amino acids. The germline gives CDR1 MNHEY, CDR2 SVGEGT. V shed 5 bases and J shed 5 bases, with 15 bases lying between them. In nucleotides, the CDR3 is TGTGCCAGCAGTCCGGGTACTGGGGGGACTGAAGCTTTCTTT. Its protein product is CASSPGTGGTEAFF.

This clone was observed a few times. This CDR3 reads CASSPWTDTEAFF. CDR3 DNA: TGTGCCAGCTCACCTTGGACAGATACTGAAGCTTTCTTT. This chain links TRBV18 with TRBJ1-1, with a tentative D call TRBD1 (6 bases). Germline-derived CDR1 and CDR2 are KGHSH and LQKENI. CDR3 size: 13 residues. The ends were cut back, 3 bases at V and 5 bases at J, with 10 bases in the middle.

The CDR3 bases are TGTGCCAGCAGTGAAGGTCCAGGGAAGCCCTACGAGCAGTACTTC. Protein: CASSEGPGKPYEQYF. The V call is TRBV6-1, the J call TRBJ2-7; possibly TRBD1 for D (5 bases). Deletions cut 1 base from V and 2 bases from J, with 12 bases between. The CDR3 is made up of 15 amino acids. From germline, CDR1 is MNHNS and CDR2 SASEGT.

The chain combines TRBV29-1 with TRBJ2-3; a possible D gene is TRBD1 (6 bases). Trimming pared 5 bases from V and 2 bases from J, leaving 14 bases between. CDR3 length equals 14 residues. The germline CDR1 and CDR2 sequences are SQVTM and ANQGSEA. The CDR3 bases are TGCAGCGTTCCTAATGAGGGGGTCACAGATACGCAGTATTTT. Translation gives CSVPNEGVTDTQYF.

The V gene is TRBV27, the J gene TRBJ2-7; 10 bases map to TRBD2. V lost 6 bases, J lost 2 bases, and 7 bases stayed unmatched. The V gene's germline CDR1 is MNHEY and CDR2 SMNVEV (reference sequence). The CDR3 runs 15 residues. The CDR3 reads CASSRTTSGPYEQYF. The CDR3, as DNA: TGTGCCAGCAGCCGAACGACTAGCGGGCCCTACGAGCAGTACTTC.

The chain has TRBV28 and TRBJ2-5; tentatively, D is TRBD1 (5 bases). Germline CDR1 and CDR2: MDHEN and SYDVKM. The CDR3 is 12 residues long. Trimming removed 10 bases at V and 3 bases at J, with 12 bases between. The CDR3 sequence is CATQGPKETQYF. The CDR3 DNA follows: TGTGCCACCCAGGGCCCCAAAGAGACCCAGTACTTC. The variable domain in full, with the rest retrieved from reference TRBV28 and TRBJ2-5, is DVKVTQSSRYLVKRTGEKVFLECVQDMDHENMFWYRQDPGLGLRLIYFSYDVKMKEKGDIPEGYSVSREKKERFSLILESASTNQTSMYLCATQGPKETQYFGPGTRLLVL.

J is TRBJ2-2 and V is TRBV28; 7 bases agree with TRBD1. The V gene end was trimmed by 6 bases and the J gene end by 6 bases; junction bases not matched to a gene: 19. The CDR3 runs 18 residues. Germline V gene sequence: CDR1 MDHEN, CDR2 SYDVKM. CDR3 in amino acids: CASRPLQGMIGWAGELFF. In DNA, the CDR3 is TGTGCCAGCAGGCCACTACAGGGGATGATTGGATGGGCCGGGGAGCTGTTTTTT. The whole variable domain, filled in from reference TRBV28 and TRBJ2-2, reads DVKVTQSSRYLVKRTGEKVFLECVQDMDHENMFWYRQDPGLGLRLIYFSYDVKMKEKGDIPEGYSVSREKKERFSLILESASTNQTSMYLCASRPLQGMIGWAGELFFGEGSRLTVL.

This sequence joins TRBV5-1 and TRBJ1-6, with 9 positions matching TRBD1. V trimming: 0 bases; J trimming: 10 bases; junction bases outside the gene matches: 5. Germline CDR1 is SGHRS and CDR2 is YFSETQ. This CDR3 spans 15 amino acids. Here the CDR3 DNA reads TGCGCCAGCAGCTTGGGGGGACAGGGTGGCTCACCCCTCCACTTT. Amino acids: CASSLGGQGGSPLHF.

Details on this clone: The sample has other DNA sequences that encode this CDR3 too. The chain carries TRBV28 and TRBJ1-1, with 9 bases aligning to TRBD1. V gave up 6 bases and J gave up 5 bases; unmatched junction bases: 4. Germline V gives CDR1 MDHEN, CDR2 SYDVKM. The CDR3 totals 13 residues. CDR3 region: CASSRDRVTEAFF. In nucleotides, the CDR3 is TGTGCCAGCAGCAGGGACAGGGTGACTGAAGCTTTCTTT.

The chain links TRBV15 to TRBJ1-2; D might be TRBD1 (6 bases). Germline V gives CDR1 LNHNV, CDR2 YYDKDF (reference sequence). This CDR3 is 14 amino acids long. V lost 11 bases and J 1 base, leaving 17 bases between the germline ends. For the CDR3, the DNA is TGTGCCGAAGGGGGGGGTCAAGATAACTATGGCTACACCTTC. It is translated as CAEGGGQDNYGYTF.